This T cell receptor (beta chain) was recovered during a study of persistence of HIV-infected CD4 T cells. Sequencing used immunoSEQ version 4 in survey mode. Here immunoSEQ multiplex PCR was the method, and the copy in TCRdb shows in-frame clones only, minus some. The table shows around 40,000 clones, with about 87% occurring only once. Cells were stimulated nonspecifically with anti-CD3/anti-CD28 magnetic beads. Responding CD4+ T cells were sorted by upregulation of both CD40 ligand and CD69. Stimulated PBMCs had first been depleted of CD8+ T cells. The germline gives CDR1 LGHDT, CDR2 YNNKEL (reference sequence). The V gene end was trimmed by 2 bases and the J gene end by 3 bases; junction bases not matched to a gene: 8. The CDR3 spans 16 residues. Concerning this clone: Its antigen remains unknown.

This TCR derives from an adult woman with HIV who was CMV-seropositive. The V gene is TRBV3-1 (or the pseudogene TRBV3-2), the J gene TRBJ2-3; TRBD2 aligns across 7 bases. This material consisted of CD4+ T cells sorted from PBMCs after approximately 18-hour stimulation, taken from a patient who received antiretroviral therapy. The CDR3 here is CASSQLGLVQTDTQYF. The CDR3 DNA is TGTGCCAGCAGCCAACTCGGACTAGTCCAAACAGATACGCAGTATTTT.